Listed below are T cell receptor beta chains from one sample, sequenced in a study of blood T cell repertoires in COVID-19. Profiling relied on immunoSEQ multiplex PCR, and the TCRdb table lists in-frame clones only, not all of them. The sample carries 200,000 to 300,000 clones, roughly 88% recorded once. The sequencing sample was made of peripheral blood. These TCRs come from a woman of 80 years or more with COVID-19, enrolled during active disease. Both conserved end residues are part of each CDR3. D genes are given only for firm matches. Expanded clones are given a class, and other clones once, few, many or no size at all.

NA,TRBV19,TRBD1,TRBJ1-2,CASRIDREIYGYTF,TGTGCCAGTAGAATCGACAGGGAAATCTATGGCTACACCTTC
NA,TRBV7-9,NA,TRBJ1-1,CASSPDRKSNTEAFF,TGTGCCAGCAGCCCGGACAGAAAGAGTAACACTGAAGCTTTCTTT
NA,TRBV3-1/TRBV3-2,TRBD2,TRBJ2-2,CASSQRGGNTGELFF,TGTGCCAGCAGCCAGCGGGGGGGGAACACCGGGGAGCTGTTTTTT
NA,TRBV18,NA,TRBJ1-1,CASSPQGPPEAFF,TGTGCCAGCTCACCCCAGGGGCCTCCTGAAGCTTTCTTT
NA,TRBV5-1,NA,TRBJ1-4,CASHPNPQGSNEKLFF,TGCGCCAGCCATCCCAATCCACAGGGTTCCAACGAAAAACTGTTTTTT
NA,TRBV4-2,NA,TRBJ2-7,CASSQTAGQAYEQYF,TGTGCCAGCAGCCAAACCGCAGGGCAAGCCTACGAGCAGTACTTC
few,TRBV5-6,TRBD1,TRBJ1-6,CASSSGQGTSPLHF,TGTGCCAGCAGCTCGGGACAGGGCACTTCACCCCTCCACTTT
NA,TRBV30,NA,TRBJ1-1,CAWMGGLSTEAFF,TGTGCCTGGATGGGGGGACTATCGACTGAAGCTTTCTTT
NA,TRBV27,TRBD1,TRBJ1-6,CASSNFQGVSYNSPLHF,TGTGCCAGCAGCAACTTCCAGGGGGTCTCCTATAATTCACCCCTCCACTTT
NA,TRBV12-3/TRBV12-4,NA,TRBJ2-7,CASSLVGSEQYF,TGTGCCAGCAGTTTAGTGGGGAGCGAGCAGTACTTC
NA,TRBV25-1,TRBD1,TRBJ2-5,CASKAGQGKGETQYF,TGTGCCAGCAAGGCGGGACAGGGGAAGGGAGAGACCCAGTACTTC
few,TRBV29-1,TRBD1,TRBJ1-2,CSVGGISTGGGGYTF,TGCAGCGTTGGCGGAATCTCGACAGGGGGCGGTGGCTACACCTTC
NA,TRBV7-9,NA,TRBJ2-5,CASSLTPGVAQYF,TGTGCCAGCAGCTTAACGCCCGGGGTGGCCCAGTACTTC
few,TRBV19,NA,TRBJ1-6,CASSATGTRDNSPLHF,TGTGCCAGTAGTGCTACAGGGACGAGAGATAATTCACCCCTCCACTTT
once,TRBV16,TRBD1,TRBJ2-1,CASSQTGQKNNEQFF,TGTGCCAGCAGCCAGACGGGACAGAAAAACAATGAGCAGTTCTTC
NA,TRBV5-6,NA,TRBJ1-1,CASSFPGRDTEAFF,TGTGCCAGCAGCTTCCCAGGGAGGGACACTGAAGCTTTCTTT
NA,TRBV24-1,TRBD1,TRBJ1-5,CATSEGTGAAWPQHF,TGTGCCACCAGTGAGGGGACAGGGGCCGCGTGGCCCCAGCATTTT
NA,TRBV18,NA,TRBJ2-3,CASSPLRGTDTQYF,TGTGCCAGCTCACCCCTGAGAGGCACAGATACGCAGTATTTT
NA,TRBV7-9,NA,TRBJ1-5,CASSWQQGHNQPQHF,TGTGCCAGCAGCTGGCAACAGGGCCACAATCAGCCCCAGCATTTT
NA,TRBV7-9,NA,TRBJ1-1,CASSLAGRVPEAFF,TGTGCCAGCAGCTTAGCGGGCAGGGTCCCTGAAGCTTTCTTT
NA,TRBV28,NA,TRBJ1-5,CASSFMGGGQPQHF,TGTGCCAGCAGTTTTATGGGGGGGGGTCAGCCCCAGCATTTT
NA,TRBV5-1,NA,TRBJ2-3,CASSPQVDGTDTQYF,TGCGCCAGCAGTCCTCAGGTCGATGGCACAGATACGCAGTATTTT
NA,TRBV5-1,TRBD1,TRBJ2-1,CASNPTGGGYNEQFF,TGCGCCAGCAATCCGACAGGGGGTGGCTACAATGAGCAGTTCTTC
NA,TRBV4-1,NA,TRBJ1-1,CASSQAVSWNTEAFF,TGCGCCAGCAGCCAAGCGGTTAGCTGGAACACTGAAGCTTTCTTT
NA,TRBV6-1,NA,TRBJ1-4,CASSEGYREKGRWKLFF,TGTGCCAGCAGTGAAGGTTATAGGGAAAAAGGGAGATGGAAACTGTTTTTT
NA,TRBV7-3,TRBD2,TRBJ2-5,CASSSGLAGETQYF,TGTGCCAGCAGCTCGGGACTAGCGGGAGAGACCCAGTACTTC
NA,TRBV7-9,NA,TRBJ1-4,CASSPEGRPRGKLFF,TGTGCCAGCAGCCCCGAGGGTCGACCACGGGGAAAACTGTTTTTT
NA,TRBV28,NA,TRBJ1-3,CASSLNPEGGNTIYF,TGTGCCAGCAGTTTAAACCCCGAGGGTGGAAACACCATATATTTT
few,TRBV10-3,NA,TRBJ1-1,CATQGPTEAFF,TGTGCCACCCAGGGGCCCACTGAAGCTTTCTTT
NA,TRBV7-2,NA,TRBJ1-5,CASSPQVASNQPQHF,TGTGCCAGCAGCCCCCAGGTGGCGAGCAATCAGCCCCAGCATTTT
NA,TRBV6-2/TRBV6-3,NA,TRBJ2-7,CASSYDQGAYEQYF,TGTGCCAGCAGTTACGATCAGGGTGCCTACGAGCAGTACTTC
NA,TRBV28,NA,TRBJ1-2,CASGDGYTF,TGTGCCTCAGGGGACGGCTACACCTTC
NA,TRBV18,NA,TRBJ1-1,CASSPGARGTEAFF,TGTGCCAGCTCACCCGGGGCGCGGGGCACTGAAGCTTTCTTT
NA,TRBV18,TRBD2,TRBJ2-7,CASSPGGSYEQYF,TGTGCCAGCTCACCAGGCGGGAGCTACGAGCAGTACTTC
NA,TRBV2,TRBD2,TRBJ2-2,CASSERLAAGELFF,TGTGCCAGCAGTGAAAGGCTAGCGGCCGGGGAGCTGTTTTTT
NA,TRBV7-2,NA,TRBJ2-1,CASSFGGRTVFNEQFF,TGTGCCAGCAGCTTCGGGGGGCGTACGGTGTTTAATGAGCAGTTCTTC
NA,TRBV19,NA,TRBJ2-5,CASSIAVDGGTQYF,TGTGCCAGTAGTATAGCCGTGGACGGAGGGACCCAGTACTTC
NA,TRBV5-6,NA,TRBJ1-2,CASSLLAIGDTF,TGTGCCAGCAGCTTATTGGCAATAGGGGACACCTTC
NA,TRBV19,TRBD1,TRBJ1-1,CASGTGMNTEAFF,TGTGCCAGTGGGACAGGTATGAACACTGAAGCTTTCTTT
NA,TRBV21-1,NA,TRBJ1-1,CASSGSRGMNTEAFF,TGTGCCAGCAGCGGATCCAGGGGGATGAACACTGAAGCTTTCTTT
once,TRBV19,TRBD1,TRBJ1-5,CASTRAGGFEQPQHF,TGTGCCAGCACCCGGGCAGGGGGATTCGAACAGCCCCAGCATTTT
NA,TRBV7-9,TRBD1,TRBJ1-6,CASSRTGGIDNSPLHF,TGTGCCAGCTCCCGGACAGGGGGCATCGATAATTCACCCCTCCACTTT
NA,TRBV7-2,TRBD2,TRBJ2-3,CASSLGAGVLFTDTQYF,TGTGCCAGCAGCTTAGGAGCGGGGGTACTTTTCACAGATACGCAGTATTTT
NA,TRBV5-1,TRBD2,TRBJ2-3,CASSLAGGTSADTQYF,TGCGCCAGCAGCTTGGCCGGGGGGACTAGCGCAGATACGCAGTATTTT
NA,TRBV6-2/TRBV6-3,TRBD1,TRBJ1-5,CASSFLPGTGSDQPQHF,TGTGCCAGCAGTTTCCTACCCGGGACAGGGAGCGATCAGCCCCAGCATTTT
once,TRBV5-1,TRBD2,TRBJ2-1,CASSPGTSGGLSSYNEQFF,TGCGCCAGCAGCCCCGGGACTAGCGGGGGCCTGAGCTCCTACAATGAGCAGTTCTTC